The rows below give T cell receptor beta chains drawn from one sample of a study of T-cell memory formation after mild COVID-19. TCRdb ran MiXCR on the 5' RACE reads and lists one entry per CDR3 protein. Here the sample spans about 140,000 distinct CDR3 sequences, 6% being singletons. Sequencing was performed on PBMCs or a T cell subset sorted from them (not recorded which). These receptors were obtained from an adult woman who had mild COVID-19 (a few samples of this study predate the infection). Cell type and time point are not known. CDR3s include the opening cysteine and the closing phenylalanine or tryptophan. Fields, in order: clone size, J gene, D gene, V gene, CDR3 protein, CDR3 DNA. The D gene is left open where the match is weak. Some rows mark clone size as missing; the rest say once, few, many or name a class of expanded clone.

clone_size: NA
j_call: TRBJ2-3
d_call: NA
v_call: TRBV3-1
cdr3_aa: CASSAGAKADTQYF
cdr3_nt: TGTGCCAGCAGCGCCGGGGCAAAAGCAGATACGCAGTATTTT

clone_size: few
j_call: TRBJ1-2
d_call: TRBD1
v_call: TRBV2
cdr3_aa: CASSEHAGGYGYTF
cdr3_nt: TGTGCCAGCAGTGAACACGCAGGGGGCTATGGCTACACCTTC

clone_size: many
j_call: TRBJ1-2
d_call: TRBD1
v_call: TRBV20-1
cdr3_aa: CSAGRGNYGYTF
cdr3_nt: TGCAGTGCTGGCAGGGGGAACTATGGCTACACCTTC

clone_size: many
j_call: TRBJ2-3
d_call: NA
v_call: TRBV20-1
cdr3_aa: CSARDATRPPNTDTQYF
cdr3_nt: TGCAGTGCTAGAGATGCGACTAGGCCTCCCAACACAGATACGCAGTATTTT

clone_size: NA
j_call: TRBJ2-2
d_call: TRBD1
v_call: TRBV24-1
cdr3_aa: CATSSFTGGLDTGELFF
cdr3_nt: TGTGCCACCAGTTCATTTACAGGGGGCCTGGACACCGGGGAGCTGTTTTTT

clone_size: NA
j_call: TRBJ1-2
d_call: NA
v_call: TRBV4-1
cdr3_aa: CASSQAPAGVEGYTF
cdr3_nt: TGCGCCAGCAGCCAAGCCCCGGCGGGAGTCGAGGGCTACACCTTC

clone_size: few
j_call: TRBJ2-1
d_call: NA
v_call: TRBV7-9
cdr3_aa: CASRRDSYNEQFF
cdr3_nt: TGTGCCAGCAGACGAGACTCCTACAATGAGCAGTTCTTC

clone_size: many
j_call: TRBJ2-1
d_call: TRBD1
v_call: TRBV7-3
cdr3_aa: CASSKTGGSAGVVFF
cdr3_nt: TGTGCCAGCAGCAAGACAGGGGGCTCAGCGGGAGTGGTGTTCTTC

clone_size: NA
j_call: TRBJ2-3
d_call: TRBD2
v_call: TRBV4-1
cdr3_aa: CASSPRVSGGALADTQYF
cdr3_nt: TGCGCCAGCAGCCCCCGGGTCAGCGGGGGGGCGTTGGCAGATACGCAGTATTTT

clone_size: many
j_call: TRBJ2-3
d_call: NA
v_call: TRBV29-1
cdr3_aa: CSVLPGYGTDTQYF
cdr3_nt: TGCAGCGTTCTCCCGGGATACGGCACAGATACGCAGTATTTT

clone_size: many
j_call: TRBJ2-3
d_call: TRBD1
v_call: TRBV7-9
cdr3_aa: CASSPPRTGPHTDTQYF
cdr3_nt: TGTGCCAGCAGCCCTCCCCGGACAGGGCCTCACACAGATACGCAGTATTTT

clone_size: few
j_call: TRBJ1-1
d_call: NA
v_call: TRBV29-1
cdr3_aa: CSVVGFDGGNTEAFF
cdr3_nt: TGCAGCGTTGTTGGTTTCGACGGGGGGAACACTGAAGCTTTCTTT

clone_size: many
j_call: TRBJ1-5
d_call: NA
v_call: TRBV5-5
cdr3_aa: CASSFSDGNLGQPQHF
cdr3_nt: TGTGCCAGCAGCTTCTCTGACGGAAACCTGGGACAGCCCCAGCATTTT

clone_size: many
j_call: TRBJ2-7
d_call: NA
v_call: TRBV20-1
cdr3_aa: CSASRAPDSFEQYF
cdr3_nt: TGCAGTGCTAGCCGGGCCCCCGATTCGTTCGAGCAGTACTTC

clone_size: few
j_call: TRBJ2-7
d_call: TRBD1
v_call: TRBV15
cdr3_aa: CATSRVIGTGSREGQYF
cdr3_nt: TGTGCCACCAGCAGAGTAATAGGGACAGGGAGTCGAGAAGGGCAGTACTTC

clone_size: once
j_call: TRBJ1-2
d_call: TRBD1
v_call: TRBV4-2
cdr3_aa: CASSQATGQGVGGYTF
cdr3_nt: TGTGCCAGCAGCCAAGCCACCGGACAGGGGGTGGGTGGCTACACCTTC

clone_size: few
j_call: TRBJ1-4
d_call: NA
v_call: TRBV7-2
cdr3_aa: CASSLSNRINEKLFF
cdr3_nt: TGTGCCAGCAGCTTAAGTAACCGGATTAATGAAAAACTGTTTTTT

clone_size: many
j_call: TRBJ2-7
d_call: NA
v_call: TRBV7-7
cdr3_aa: CASSLVAGEGEQYF
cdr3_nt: TGTGCCAGCAGCTTAGTAGCTGGCGAAGGCGAGCAGTACTTC

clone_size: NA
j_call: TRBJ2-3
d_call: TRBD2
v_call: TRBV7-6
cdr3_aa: CASSPAGIAGAHTDTQYF
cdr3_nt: TGTGCCAGCAGCCCCGCCGGGATAGCGGGGGCCCACACAGATACGCAGTATTTT

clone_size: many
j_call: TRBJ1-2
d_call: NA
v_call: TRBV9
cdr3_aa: CASSVGTGYGYTF
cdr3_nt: TGTGCCAGCAGCGTAGGAACAGGCTATGGCTACACCTTC

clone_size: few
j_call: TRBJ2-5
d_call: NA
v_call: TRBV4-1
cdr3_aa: CASSQVFGGGATETQYF
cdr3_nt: TGCGCCAGCAGCCAAGTTTTTGGAGGGGGGGCCACCGAGACCCAGTACTTC

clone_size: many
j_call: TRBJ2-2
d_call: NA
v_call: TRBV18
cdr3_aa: CASSLQGATGELFF
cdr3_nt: TGTGCCAGCTCTCTACAGGGAGCCACCGGGGAGCTGTTTTTT

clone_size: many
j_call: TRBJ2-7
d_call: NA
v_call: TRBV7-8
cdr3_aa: CASSLGPSGGQYF
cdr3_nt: TGTGCCAGCAGCTTAGGGCCCTCGGGTGGGCAGTACTTC

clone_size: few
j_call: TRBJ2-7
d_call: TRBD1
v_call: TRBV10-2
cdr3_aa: CASSVQGDEQYF
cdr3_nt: TGCGCCAGCAGTGTACAGGGGGACGAGCAGTACTTC

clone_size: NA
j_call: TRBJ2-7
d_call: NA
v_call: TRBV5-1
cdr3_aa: CASSLDGGPASYEQYF
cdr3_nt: TGCGCCAGCAGCTTGGACGGGGGGCCTGCCTCCTACGAGCAGTACTTC

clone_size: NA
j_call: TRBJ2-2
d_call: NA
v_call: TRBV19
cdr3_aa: CASSMEGVDTGELFF
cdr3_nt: TGTGCCAGTAGTATGGAGGGAGTAGACACCGGGGAGCTGTTTTTT

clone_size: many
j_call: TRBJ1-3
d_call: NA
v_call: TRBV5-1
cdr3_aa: CASTTGSGNTIYF
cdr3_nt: TGCGCCAGCACCACCGGGTCTGGAAACACCATATATTTT